These T cell receptor beta chains were read from a single sample in a study of cytomegalovirus exposure and HLA in healthy donors. Some clones are missing from TCRdb's copy, which holds only in-frame ones; the method was immunoSEQ multiplex PCR. In the table there are fewer than 200,000 clones, 60% to 80% of which are singletons. What was sequenced was PBMCs. The origin of the receptors is a woman between 35 and 50 years old in good health and CMV-seropositive. The CDR3 runs from the conserved cysteine through the conserved F or W. The D gene is left open where the match is weak. Some rows have no size entry. The others give once, few or many, or a class for an expanded clone.

CDR3: CASSLGALGNTIYF; DNA: TGTGCCAGCAGCTTAGGAGCCCTCGGAAACACCATATATTTT; J: TRBJ1-3; V: TRBV11-2; size: -; D: -
CDR3: CASAGRAPGTEAFF; DNA: TGTGCCAGCGCGGGGAGGGCTCCAGGCACTGAAGCTTTCTTT; J: TRBJ1-1; V: TRBV6-1; size: -; D: -
CDR3: CASSYLDRREAFF; DNA: TGTGCCAGCAGTTACTTGGACAGGCGTGAAGCTTTCTTT; J: TRBJ1-1; V: TRBV6-5; size: -; D: TRBD1
CDR3: CASQGHGRVYNEQFF; DNA: TGTGCCAGCCAAGGTCACGGGAGAGTTTACAATGAGCAGTTCTTC; J: TRBJ2-1; V: TRBV19; size: -; D: -
CDR3: CSVEGGQGARTGELFF; DNA: TGCAGCGTTGAAGGGGGCCAGGGGGCTCGGACCGGGGAGCTGTTTTTT; J: TRBJ2-2; V: TRBV29-1; size: -; D: TRBD1
CDR3: CASKIGTGASREQYF; DNA: TGTGCCAGCAAAATAGGGACAGGGGCGTCGAGGGAGCAGTACTTC; J: TRBJ2-7; V: TRBV6-4; size: -; D: TRBD1
CDR3: CASSDRDAGNTIYF; DNA: TGTGCCAGTTCGGACAGGGACGCTGGAAACACCATATATTTT; J: TRBJ1-3; V: TRBV6-5; size: -; D: TRBD1
CDR3: CASSQSPGETQYF; DNA: TGTGCCAGCAGCCAATCGCCCGGGGAGACCCAGTACTTC; J: TRBJ2-5; V: TRBV7-9; size: -; D: -
CDR3: CASTKSGSGSYEQYF; DNA: TGTGCCAGCACTAAGTCGGGTAGCGGGAGCTACGAGCAGTACTTC; J: TRBJ2-7; V: TRBV6-6; size: -; D: TRBD2
CDR3: CASSRTGSSYNEQFF; DNA: TGTGCCAGCAGCCGAACAGGCAGCTCCTACAATGAGCAGTTCTTC; J: TRBJ2-1; V: TRBV5-8; size: -; D: -
CDR3: CASSLRPPARLDYGYTF; DNA: TGTGCCAGCAGCTTACGTCCCCCCGCACGGTTGGACTATGGCTACACCTTC; J: TRBJ1-2; V: TRBV7-2; size: -; D: -
CDR3: CASSPRAGVGPRDTNYGYTF; DNA: TGTGCCAGCAGCCCGCGGGCTGGGGTGGGACCCAGGGACACTAACTATGGCTACACCTTC; J: TRBJ1-2; V: TRBV28; size: -; D: -
CDR3: CAWSGTGGFEKLFF; DNA: TGTGCCTGGAGTGGGACAGGGGGTTTTGAAAAACTGTTTTTT; J: TRBJ1-4; V: TRBV30; size: -; D: TRBD1
CDR3: CASSATTGAGREKLFF; DNA: TGTGCCAGCAGTGCCACTACAGGGGCAGGACGTGAAAAACTGTTTTTT; J: TRBJ1-4; V: TRBV2; size: -; D: TRBD1
CDR3: CASSRRGTVYNSPLHF; DNA: TGTGCCAGCAGTCGCCGGGGGACAGTCTATAATTCACCCCTCCACTTT; J: TRBJ1-6; V: TRBV6-6; size: -; D: TRBD1
CDR3: CAWGYRQVLSQFF; DNA: TGTGCCTGGGGCTATCGACAGGTTTTATCGCAGTTCTTC; J: TRBJ2-1; V: TRBV30; size: few; D: -
CDR3: CASSRAPEREQYF; DNA: TGTGCCAGCAGCCGGGCCCCCGAGCGGGAGCAGTACTTC; J: TRBJ2-7; V: TRBV7-6; size: once; D: -
CDR3: CASSPYWDRGTYEQYF; DNA: TGTGCCAGCAGCCCGTACTGGGACAGGGGAACCTACGAGCAGTACTTC; J: TRBJ2-7; V: TRBV4-2; size: few; D: TRBD1
CDR3: CASSASSGGVVTGELFF; DNA: TGTGCCAGCAGCGCATCTAGCGGGGGGGTCGTCACCGGGGAGCTGTTTTTT; J: TRBJ2-2; V: TRBV7-2; size: -; D: TRBD2
CDR3: CSATGTGAYEQYF; DNA: TGCAGCGCCACCGGGACAGGGGCCTACGAGCAGTACTTC; J: TRBJ2-7; V: TRBV29-1; size: -; D: TRBD1
CDR3: CASSLTGWVQPQHF; DNA: TGTGCCAGCAGTTTGACAGGGTGGGTTCAGCCCCAGCATTTT; J: TRBJ1-5; V: TRBV27; size: -; D: TRBD1
CDR3: CASSGDYRGEQFF; DNA: TGCGCCAGCAGCGGGGACTACAGAGGGGAGCAGTTCTTC; J: TRBJ2-1; V: TRBV10-1; size: -; D: TRBD2
CDR3: CASREGQIQETQYF; DNA: TGTGCCAGCAGGGAAGGACAGATTCAAGAGACCCAGTACTTC; J: TRBJ2-5; V: TRBV2; size: -; D: -
CDR3: CASSSAGQGKNEKLFF; DNA: TGTGCCAGCAGCTCCGCGGGACAGGGAAAGAATGAAAAACTGTTTTTT; J: TRBJ1-4; V: TRBV7-2; size: once; D: TRBD1
CDR3: CASSLSGALLDTQYF; DNA: TGTGCCAGCAGCTTGTCTGGGGCCCTTCTAGATACGCAGTATTTT; J: TRBJ2-3; V: TRBV5-4; size: -; D: -
CDR3: CASTGFYEQYF; DNA: TGTGCCAGCACAGGATTCTACGAGCAGTACTTC; J: TRBJ2-7; V: TRBV6-1; size: -; D: -
CDR3: CASSDPQGAAYNSPLHF; DNA: TGCGCCAGCAGTGACCCACAGGGGGCGGCCTATAATTCACCCCTCCACTTT; J: TRBJ1-6; V: TRBV10-2; size: -; D: TRBD1
CDR3: CASGPPANGSYGYTF; DNA: TGTGCTAGTGGTCCCCCCGCCAATGGGAGCTATGGCTACACCTTC; J: TRBJ1-2; V: TRBV12-5; size: -; D: -
CDR3: CASSSTSGKETQYF; DNA: TGCGCCAGCAGCTCGACTAGCGGGAAAGAGACCCAGTACTTC; J: TRBJ2-5; V: TRBV5-1; size: -; D: TRBD2
CDR3: CSVVSKTSTDTQYF; DNA: TGCAGCGTTGTTTCCAAGACAAGCACAGATACGCAGTATTTT; J: TRBJ2-3; V: TRBV29-1; size: -; D: -
CDR3: CASSMGQGNINYGYTF; DNA: TGTGCCAGTAGTATGGGGCAGGGCAACATTAACTATGGCTACACCTTC; J: TRBJ1-2; V: TRBV19; size: -; D: -
CDR3: CASSFGQGADTQYF; DNA: TGTGCCAGCAGCTTTGGACAGGGGGCAGATACGCAGTATTTT; J: TRBJ2-3; V: TRBV7-2; size: -; D: TRBD1
CDR3: CASSATGSGELFF; DNA: TGTGCCAGCAGCGCTACAGGGTCCGGGGAGCTGTTTTTT; J: TRBJ2-2; V: TRBV9; size: -; D: -
CDR3: CACLRTGGISTDTQYF; DNA: TGTGCCTGCCTCCGGACAGGAGGTATTTCCACAGATACGCAGTATTTT; J: TRBJ2-3; V: TRBV30; size: -; D: TRBD1
CDR3: CASSPGGDPNSGANVLTF; DNA: TGTGCCAGCAGCCCGGGGGGAGACCCCAACTCTGGGGCCAACGTCCTGACTTTC; J: TRBJ2-6; V: TRBV5-5; size: once; D: TRBD2
CDR3: CASSWTGYGYTF; DNA: TGTGCCAGCAGTTGGACAGGCTATGGCTACACCTTC; J: TRBJ1-2; V: TRBV28; size: -; D: TRBD1
CDR3: CASRGQGAGELFF; DNA: TGCGCCAGCAGAGGACAGGGGGCCGGGGAGCTGTTTTTT; J: TRBJ2-2; V: TRBV10-1; size: -; D: TRBD1
CDR3: CASSPGARAPSTDTQYF; DNA: TGCGCCAGCAGCCCAGGGGCTCGCGCCCCGAGCACAGATACGCAGTATTTT; J: TRBJ2-3; V: TRBV5-1; size: few; D: -
CDR3: CASSYRGRGYEQYF; DNA: TGTGCCAGCAGCTACAGGGGGCGCGGGTACGAGCAGTACTTC; J: TRBJ2-7; V: TRBV6-5; size: -; D: TRBD1
CDR3: CASSKVSRSGNTIYF; DNA: TGTGCCAGCAGCAAAGTTTCGAGGTCTGGAAACACCATATATTTT; J: TRBJ1-3; V: TRBV21-1; size: -; D: -
CDR3: CASSEGQGDYGYTF; DNA: TGTGCCAGCAGTGAGGGACAGGGGGACTATGGCTACACCTTC; J: TRBJ1-2; V: TRBV2; size: -; D: TRBD1
CDR3: CASTSGVGYTF; DNA: TGTGCCAGCACCTCAGGGGTCGGCTACACCTTC; J: TRBJ1-2; V: TRBV6-5; size: -; D: -
CDR3: CATSSGTGLFTGELFF; DNA: TGTGCCACCAGCAGCGGGACAGGGTTGTTTACCGGGGAGCTGTTTTTT; J: TRBJ2-2; V: TRBV15; size: -; D: TRBD1
CDR3: CASSPGTNNSPLHF; DNA: TGCGCCAGCAGCCCAGGTACCAATAATTCACCCCTCCACTTT; J: TRBJ1-6; V: TRBV5-1; size: once; D: -
CDR3: CAWSIGGHEQYF; DNA: TGTGCCTGGAGTATAGGGGGCCACGAGCAGTACTTC; J: TRBJ2-7; V: TRBV30; size: -; D: TRBD1
CDR3: CAWGRDRTYEQYF; DNA: TGTGCCTGGGGAAGGGACAGGACCTACGAGCAGTACTTC; J: TRBJ2-7; V: TRBV30; size: -; D: TRBD1
CDR3: CAWSLNSVVSPLHF; DNA: TGTGCCTGGAGTTTGAACTCGGTAGTTTCACCCCTCCACTTT; J: TRBJ1-6; V: TRBV30; size: -; D: -
CDR3: CASSLRTITTNEKLFF; DNA: TGTGCCAGCAGCTTAAGGACAATAACAACTAATGAAAAACTGTTTTTT; J: TRBJ1-4; V: TRBV5-6; size: -; D: -
CDR3: CASSLQGSVNTEAFF; DNA: TGTGCCAGCAGCTTACAGGGTTCGGTGAACACTGAAGCTTTCTTT; J: TRBJ1-1; V: TRBV7-8; size: -; D: -
CDR3: CASTDEGEKLFF; DNA: TGTGCCAGCACGGACGAGGGTGAAAAACTGTTTTTT; J: TRBJ1-4; V: TRBV28; size: -; D: -
CDR3: CASSQELLAGAPYEQYF; DNA: TGCGCCAGCAGCCAAGAACTACTAGCGGGGGCCCCCTACGAGCAGTACTTC; J: TRBJ2-7; V: TRBV4-3; size: -; D: TRBD2
CDR3: CASSPGQGTDTQYF; DNA: TGTGCCAGTAGTCCGGGACAGGGCACAGATACGCAGTATTTT; J: TRBJ2-3; V: TRBV19; size: -; D: TRBD1
CDR3: CASSLTPGLASDTQYF; DNA: TGCGCCAGCAGCCTAACCCCGGGACTAGCGTCGGATACGCAGTATTTT; J: TRBJ2-3; V: TRBV4-1; size: -; D: TRBD2
CDR3: CASSPLAGVNEQFF; DNA: TGTGCCAGCTCACCCCTAGCGGGGGTTAATGAGCAGTTCTTC; J: TRBJ2-1; V: TRBV18; size: -; D: TRBD2
CDR3: CASSLATLGGEAFF; DNA: TGTGCCAGCAGCTTAGCGACTTTGGGGGGTGAAGCTTTCTTT; J: TRBJ1-1; V: TRBV7-9; size: -; D: -
CDR3: CASSRDRGPGNTIYF; DNA: TGTGCCAGCAGCCGGGACAGGGGGCCTGGAAACACCATATATTTT; J: TRBJ1-3; V: TRBV13; size: -; D: TRBD1
CDR3: CASSMGGSPLTGELFF; DNA: TGTGCCAGTAGTATGGGCGGGAGCCCCCTCACCGGGGAGCTGTTTTTT; J: TRBJ2-2; V: TRBV19; size: -; D: TRBD2